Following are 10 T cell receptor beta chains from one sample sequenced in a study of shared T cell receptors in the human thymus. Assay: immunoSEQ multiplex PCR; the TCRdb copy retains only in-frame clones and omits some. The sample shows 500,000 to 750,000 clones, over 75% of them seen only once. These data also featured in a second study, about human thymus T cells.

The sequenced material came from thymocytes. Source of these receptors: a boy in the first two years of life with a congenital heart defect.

For the CDR3, the DNA is TGTGCCAGTAGTATAGGGAGGGTCGGTATGAACACTGAAGCTTTCTTT. Translating it yields CASSIGRVGMNTEAFF. This chain uses TRBV19 with TRBJ1-1; D remains unclear. This CDR3 has 16 residues. V was clipped by 1 base and J by 0 bases, with 12 bases between them. Germline V gives CDR1 LNHDA, CDR2 SQIVND (reference sequence).

CDR3 nucleotides: TGTGCTAGTGGTTTGCTCAGGGATGGCTACACCTTC. Its translation is CASGLLRDGYTF. The chain carries TRBV12-5 and TRBJ1-2; D perhaps matches TRBD1 (5 bases). CDR1 LGHNT and CDR2 FRNRAP come from the germline V gene. CDR3 length: 12 residues. V lost 2 bases and J 6 bases, leaving 7 bases between the germline ends. Full variable domain (missing parts from reference TRBV12-5 and TRBJ1-2): DARVTQTPRHKVTEMGQEVTMRCQPILGHNTVFWYRQTMMQGLELLAYFRNRAPLDDSGMPKDRFSAEMPDATLATLKIQPSEPRDSAVYFCASGLLRDGYTFGSGTRLTVV.

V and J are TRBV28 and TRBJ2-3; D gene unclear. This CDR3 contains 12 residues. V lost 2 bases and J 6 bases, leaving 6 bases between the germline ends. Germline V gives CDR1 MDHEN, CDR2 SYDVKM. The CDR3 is CASSLPGDTQYF. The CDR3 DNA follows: TGTGCCAGCAGTTTACCCGGTGATACGCAGTATTTT.

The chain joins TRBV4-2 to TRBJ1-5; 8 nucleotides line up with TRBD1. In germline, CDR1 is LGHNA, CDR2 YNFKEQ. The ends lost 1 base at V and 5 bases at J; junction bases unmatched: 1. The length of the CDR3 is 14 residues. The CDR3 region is CASSQGQGHQPQHF. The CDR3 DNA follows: TGTGCCAGCAGCCAAGGACAGGGGCATCAGCCCCAGCATTTT.

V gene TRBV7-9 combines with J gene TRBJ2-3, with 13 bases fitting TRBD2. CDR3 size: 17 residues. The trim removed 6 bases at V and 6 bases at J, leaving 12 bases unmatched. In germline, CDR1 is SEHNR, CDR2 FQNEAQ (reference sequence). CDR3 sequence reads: CASRPQAGLAGMDTQYF. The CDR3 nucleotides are TGTGCCAGCAGGCCACAAGCGGGACTAGCGGGAATGGATACGCAGTATTTT.

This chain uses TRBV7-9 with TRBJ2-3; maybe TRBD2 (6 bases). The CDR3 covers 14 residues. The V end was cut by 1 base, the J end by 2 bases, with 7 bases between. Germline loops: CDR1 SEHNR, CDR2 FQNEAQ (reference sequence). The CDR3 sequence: CASSLGGVTDTQYF. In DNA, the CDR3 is TGTGCCAGCAGCTTAGGCGGGGTCACAGATACGCAGTATTTT.

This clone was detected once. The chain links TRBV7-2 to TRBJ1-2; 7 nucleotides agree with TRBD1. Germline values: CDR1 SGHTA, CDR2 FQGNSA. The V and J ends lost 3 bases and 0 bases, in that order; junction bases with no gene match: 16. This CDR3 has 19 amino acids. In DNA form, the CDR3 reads TGTGCCAGCAGCTTCCTAAGGGGGTCGGACAGGAGGTCTAACTATGGCTACACCTTC. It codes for CASSFLRGSDRRSNYGYTF.

The CDR3 bases are TGTGCCAGCAGTGACTCGTATCAGGGGGCGAAGCAGTTCTTC. Protein product: CASSDSYQGAKQFF. J is TRBJ2-1 and V is TRBV6-4; 8 nucleotides agree with TRBD1. With 0 bases clipped from V and 11 bases from J, the junction kept 6 bases outside the gene matches. The CDR3 loop spans 14 amino acids. CDR1 and CDR2 from the germline V gene are MRHNA and SNTAGT.

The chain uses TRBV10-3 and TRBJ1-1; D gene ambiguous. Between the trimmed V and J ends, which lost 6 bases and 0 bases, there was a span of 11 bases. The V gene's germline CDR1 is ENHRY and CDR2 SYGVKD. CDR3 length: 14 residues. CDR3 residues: CAISPDKLNTEAFF. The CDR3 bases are TGTGCCATCAGCCCAGATAAACTGAACACTGAAGCTTTCTTT.

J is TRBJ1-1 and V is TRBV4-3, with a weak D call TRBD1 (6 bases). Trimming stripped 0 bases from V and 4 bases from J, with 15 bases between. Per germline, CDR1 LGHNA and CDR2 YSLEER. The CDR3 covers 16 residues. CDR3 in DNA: TGCGCCAGCAGCCAAGATTGGGGGGGCCTTGGCACTGAAGCTTTCTTT. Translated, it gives CASSQDWGGLGTEAFF.